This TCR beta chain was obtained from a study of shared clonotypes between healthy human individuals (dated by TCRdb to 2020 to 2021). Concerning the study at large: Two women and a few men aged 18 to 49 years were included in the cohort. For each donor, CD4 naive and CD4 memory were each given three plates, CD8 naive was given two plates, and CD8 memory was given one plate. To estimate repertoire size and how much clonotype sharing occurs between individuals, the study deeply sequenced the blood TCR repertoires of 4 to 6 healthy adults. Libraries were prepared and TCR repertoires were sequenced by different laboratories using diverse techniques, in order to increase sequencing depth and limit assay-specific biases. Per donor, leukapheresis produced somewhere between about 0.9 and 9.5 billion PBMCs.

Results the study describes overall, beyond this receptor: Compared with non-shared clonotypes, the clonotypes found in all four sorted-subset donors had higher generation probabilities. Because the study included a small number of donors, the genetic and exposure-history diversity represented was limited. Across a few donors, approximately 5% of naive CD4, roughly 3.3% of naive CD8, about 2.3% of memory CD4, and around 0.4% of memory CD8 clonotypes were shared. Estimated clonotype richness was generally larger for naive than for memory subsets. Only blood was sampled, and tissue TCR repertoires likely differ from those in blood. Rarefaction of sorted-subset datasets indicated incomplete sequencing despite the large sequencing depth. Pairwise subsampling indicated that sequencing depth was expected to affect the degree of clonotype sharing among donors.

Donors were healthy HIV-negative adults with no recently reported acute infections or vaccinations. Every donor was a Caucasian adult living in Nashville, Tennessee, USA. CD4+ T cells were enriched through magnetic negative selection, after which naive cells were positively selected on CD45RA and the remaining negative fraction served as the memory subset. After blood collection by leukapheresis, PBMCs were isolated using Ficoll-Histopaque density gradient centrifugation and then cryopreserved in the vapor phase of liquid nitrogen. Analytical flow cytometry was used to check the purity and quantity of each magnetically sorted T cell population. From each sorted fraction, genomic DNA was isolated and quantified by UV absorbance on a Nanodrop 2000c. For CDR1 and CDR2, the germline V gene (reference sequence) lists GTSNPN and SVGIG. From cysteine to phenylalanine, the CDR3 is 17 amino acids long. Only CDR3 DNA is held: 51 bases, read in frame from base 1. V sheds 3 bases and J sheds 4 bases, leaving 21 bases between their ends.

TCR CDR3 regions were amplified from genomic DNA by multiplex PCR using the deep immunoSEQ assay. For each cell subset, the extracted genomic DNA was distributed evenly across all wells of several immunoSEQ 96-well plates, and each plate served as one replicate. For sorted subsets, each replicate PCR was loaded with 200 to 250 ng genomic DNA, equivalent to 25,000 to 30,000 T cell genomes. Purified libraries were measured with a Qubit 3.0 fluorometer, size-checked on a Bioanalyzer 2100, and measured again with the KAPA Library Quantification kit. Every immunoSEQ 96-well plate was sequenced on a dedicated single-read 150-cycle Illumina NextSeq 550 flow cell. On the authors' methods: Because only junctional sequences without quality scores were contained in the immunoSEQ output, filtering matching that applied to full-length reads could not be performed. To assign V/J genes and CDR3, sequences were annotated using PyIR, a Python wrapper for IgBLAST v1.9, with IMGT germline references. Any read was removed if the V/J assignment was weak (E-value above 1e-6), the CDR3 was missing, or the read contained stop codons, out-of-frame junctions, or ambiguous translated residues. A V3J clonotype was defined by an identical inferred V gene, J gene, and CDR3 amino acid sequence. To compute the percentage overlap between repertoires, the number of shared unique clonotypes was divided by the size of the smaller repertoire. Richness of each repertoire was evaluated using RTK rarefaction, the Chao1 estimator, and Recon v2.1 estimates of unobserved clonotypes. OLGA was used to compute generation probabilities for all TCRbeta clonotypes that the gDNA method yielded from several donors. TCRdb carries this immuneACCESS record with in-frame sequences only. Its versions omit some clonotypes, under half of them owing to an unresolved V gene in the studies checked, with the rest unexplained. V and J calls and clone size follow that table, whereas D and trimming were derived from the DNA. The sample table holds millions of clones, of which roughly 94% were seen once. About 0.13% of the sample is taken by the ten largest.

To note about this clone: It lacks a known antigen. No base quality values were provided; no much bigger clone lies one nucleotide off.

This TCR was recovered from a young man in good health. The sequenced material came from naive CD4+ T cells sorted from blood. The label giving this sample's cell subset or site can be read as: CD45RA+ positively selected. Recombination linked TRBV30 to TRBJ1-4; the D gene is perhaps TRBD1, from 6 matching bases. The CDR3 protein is CAWSPSFGQPFNEKLFF. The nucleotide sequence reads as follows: TGTGCCTGGAGCCCTTCGTTCGGACAGCCCTTTAATGAAAAACTGTTTTTT.